This TCR beta chain was captured by sequencing in a study of CD8 T cells in Susac syndrome. This clonotype was detected only a few times. This CDR3 spans 12 amino acids. CDR1 is SQVTM and CDR2 is ANQGSEA in the germline V gene. After removal of 7 bases from V and 4 bases from J, the junction contained 6 bases not matched to a gene. Random hexamers served to reverse transcribe roughly 0.45 to 1 ug RNA. TCRdb called the immunoSEQ multiplex PCR reads again in MiXCR, with one record for every CDR3 protein. The sample has roughly 120,000 distinct CDR3 sequences, 93% seen once. This sequence originates from a human donor with multiple sclerosis. Sequencing used CD8+ T cells from PBMCs. The V gene is TRBV29-1, the J gene TRBJ1-1; 7 bases are shared with TRBD1. The DNA for the CDR3 is TGCAGCGACTTCACAGGGGTCACTGAAGCTTTCTTT. Amino acid sequence: CSDFTGVTEAFF.